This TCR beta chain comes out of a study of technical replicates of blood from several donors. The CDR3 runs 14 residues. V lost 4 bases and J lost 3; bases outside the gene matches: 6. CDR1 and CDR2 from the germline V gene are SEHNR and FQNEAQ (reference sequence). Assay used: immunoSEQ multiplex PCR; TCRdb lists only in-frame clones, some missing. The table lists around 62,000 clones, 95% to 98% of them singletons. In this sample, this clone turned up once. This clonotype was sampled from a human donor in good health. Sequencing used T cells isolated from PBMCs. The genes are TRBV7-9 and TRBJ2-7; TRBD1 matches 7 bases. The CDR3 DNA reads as TGTGCCAGCAGCTCCGGACAGGTAGGCTACGAGCAGTACTTC. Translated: CASSSGQVGYEQYF.